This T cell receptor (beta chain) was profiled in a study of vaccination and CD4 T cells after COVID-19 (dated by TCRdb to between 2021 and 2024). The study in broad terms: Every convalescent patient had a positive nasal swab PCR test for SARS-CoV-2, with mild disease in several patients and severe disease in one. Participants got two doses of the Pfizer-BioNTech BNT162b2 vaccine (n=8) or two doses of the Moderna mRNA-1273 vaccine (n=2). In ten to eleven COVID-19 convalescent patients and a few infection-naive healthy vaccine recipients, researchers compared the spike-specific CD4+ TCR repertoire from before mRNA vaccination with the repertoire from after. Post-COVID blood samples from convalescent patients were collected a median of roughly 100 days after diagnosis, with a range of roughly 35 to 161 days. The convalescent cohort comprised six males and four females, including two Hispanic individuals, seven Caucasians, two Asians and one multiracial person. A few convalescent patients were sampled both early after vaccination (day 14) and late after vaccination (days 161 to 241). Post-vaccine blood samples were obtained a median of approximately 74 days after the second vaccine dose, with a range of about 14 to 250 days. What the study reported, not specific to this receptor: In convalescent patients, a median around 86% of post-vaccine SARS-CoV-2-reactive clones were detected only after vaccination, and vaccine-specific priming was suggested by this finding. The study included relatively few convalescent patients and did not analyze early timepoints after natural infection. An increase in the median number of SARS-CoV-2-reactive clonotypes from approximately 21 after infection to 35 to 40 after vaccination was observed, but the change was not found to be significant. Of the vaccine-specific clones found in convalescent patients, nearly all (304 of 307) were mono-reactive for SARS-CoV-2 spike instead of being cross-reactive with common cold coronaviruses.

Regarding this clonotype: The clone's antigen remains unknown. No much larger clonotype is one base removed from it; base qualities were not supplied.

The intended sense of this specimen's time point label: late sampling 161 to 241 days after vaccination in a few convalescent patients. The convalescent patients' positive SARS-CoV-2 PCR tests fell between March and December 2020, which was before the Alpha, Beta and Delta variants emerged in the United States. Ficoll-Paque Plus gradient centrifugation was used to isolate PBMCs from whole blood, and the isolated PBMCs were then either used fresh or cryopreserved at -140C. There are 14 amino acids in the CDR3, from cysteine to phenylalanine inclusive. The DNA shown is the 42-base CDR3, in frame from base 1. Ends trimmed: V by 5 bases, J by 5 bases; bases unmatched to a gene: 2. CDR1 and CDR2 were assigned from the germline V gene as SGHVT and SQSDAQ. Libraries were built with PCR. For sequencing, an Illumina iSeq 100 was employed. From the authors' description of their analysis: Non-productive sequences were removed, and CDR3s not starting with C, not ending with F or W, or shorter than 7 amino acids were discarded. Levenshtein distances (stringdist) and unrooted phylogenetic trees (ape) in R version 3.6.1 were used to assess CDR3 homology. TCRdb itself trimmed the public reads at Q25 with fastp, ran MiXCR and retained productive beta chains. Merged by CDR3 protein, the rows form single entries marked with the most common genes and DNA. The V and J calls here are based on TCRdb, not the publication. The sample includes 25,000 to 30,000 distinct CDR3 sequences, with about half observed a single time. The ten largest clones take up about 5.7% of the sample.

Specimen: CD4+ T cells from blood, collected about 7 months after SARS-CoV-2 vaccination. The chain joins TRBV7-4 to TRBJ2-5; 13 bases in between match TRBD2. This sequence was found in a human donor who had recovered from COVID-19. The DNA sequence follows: TGTGCCAGCAGCGGGACTAGCGGGATTGAGACCCAGTACTTC. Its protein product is CASSGTSGIETQYF.